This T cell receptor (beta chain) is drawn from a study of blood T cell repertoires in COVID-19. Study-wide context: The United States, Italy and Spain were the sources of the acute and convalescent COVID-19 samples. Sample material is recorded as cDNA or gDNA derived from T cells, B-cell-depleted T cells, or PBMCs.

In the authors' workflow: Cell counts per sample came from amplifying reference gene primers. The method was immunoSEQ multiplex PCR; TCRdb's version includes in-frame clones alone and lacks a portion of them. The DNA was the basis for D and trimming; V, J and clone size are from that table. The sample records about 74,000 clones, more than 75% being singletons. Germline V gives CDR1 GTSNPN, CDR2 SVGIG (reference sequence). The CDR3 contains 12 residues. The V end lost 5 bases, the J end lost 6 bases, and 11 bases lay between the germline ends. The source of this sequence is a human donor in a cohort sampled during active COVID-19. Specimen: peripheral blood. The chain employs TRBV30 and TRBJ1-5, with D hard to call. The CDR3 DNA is TGTGCCTGGGTTGGTCCGGGTCAGCCCCAGCATTTT. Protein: CAWVGPGQPQHF.